This T cell receptor beta chain was sequenced in a study of cytomegalovirus exposure and HLA in healthy donors. Study conclusions and caveats: Prediction of most subjects' HLA-A and HLA-B alleles by TCR beta sequences was reportedly accurate. Most sequenced TCRs were rare (though some public TCRs occurred in many donors). In a later analysis, across HLA loci, associated TCR counts were highest for DRB1, lowest for HLA-C.

In regard to this clone: Its specificity is not known.

The PCR made use of 60 Vbeta and 13 Jbeta primers. Here immunoSEQ multiplex PCR was the method, and the copy in TCRdb shows in-frame clones only, minus some. The sample lists roughly 190,000 clones, approximately 82% seen once, with roughly 10% in the top ten. The source of this sequence is a woman between 45 and 60 years old in good health and CMV-seropositive. The source material was PBMCs.

In nucleotides, the CDR3 is TGTGCCAGTAGTTTTGAGTTAAACACCGGGGAGCTGTTTTTT. It yields the protein CASSFELNTGELFF. The chain has TRBV19 and TRBJ2-2; D unclear. The CDR3 covers 14 residues. Germline lookup yields CDR1 LNHDA and CDR2 SQIVND (reference sequence). V was pared by 5 bases and J by 2 bases, with 9 bases between.